This T cell receptor beta chain was documented in a study of cytomegalovirus exposure and HLA in healthy donors. Study-wide background: The same platform as the roughly 700 first-cohort repertoires was used for the 110 or so validation repertoires, a later analysis reported. Points from the study as a whole: In vitro, a few CMV-associated chains proved specific for CMV antigens.

CDR1 is SGHRS and CDR2 is YFSETQ in the germline V gene. This CDR3 contains 15 residues. V lost 2 bases and J lost 8; bases outside the gene matches: 8. For this clone: Its cognate antigen is unknown.

Sequenced by immunoSEQ multiplex PCR; TCRdb stores in-frame clones only, minus some. The sample has around 350,000 clones, about nine tenths seen once. The chain uses TRBV5-1 and TRBJ2-1; 9 bases agree with TRBD2. This clonotype was obtained from a woman between 18 and 29 years old in good health and CMV-seronegative. The specimen sequenced was PBMCs. The CDR3 DNA sequence: TGCGCCAGCAGCTTTACCCCTAGCGGGACCGATGAGCAGTTCTTC. This codes for CASSFTPSGTDEQFF.